The sequence of this T cell receptor beta chain was determined in a study of T cells in Graves' hyperthyroidism and ophthalmopathy (dated by TCRdb to between 2018 and 2020). About the investigation overall: Peripheral blood was collected at initial diagnosis, before any treatment. After sampling, hyperthyroidism patients received methimazole starting at 30 mg daily, and ophthalmopathy patients received high-dose intravenous methylprednisolone. The approximately 100 discovery patients were randomly split 7:3 into training and test sets. An independent validation cohort of 18 to 20 hyperthyroidism patients and 17 patients who later progressed to ophthalmopathy tested prospective prediction of ophthalmopathy. TCR Vbeta CDR3 sequencing of some 140 peripheral blood samples (43 ophthalmopathy, under 80 hyperthyroidism and roughly 17 progressor patients) is reported in the paper. Thyroid tissue and blood T-cell repertoires from over 5 Graves' hyperthyroidism patients were also compared in the study. To identify distinguishing TCR V-J signatures, a discovery cohort of around 100 patients was used, comprising 43 with Graves' ophthalmopathy and around 57 with stable Graves' hyperthyroidism.

The TCR beta CDR3 regions were amplified from the RNA transcripts. The TCR CDR3 was subjected to a first round of RT-PCR using the HTBI primer set and the Qiagen OneStep RT-PCR kit. The libraries were constructed in a second round of multiplex PCR and then size-selected and purified. Paired-end sequencing of the libraries was performed with 100 bp reads on an Illumina HiSeq2000. Per the original workflow: SOAPnuke was used to process the raw data, throwing out any read that contained adapters or uncalled bases, had a mean Phred below 15, or lacked an exact constant-primer or identifier match. COPE v1.2.5 was used to merge high-quality paired reads, and clonotypes were defined as unique nucleotide sequences. MiTCR v1.1 was used to align clonotypes to the IMGT TRBV, TRBD and TRBJ reference segments. Only V-J combinations with frequency above 0.0001, covering 99% to 99.2% of repertoires, were analysed. The TCS score was defined as the ratio of F50 (clonal expansion) to E x V (chaos), calculated using BLOSUM62-based TCRdist between CDR3 peptides within each V-J. Welch's t-statistics and random forest reduced fewer than 550 V-J features to roughly 13, which were used in a naive Bayes classifier (R e1071). The public reads were reprocessed in TCRdb via fastp at Q25 and MiXCR, keeping in-frame beta chains. CDR3 protein sequences are deduplicated, and each keeps its most common genes and DNA. TCRdb's processing, not the authors', yielded these V and J calls. In all, the sample holds some 620,000 distinct CDR3 sequences, and about 17% of those were seen once. The top ten clones comprise around 4% of the sample.

Stable Graves' hyperthyroidism was defined as the absence of progression to ophthalmopathy over 18 months of follow-up. Hyperthyroidism patients were newly diagnosed, with disease duration under 2 months, and aged 18 to 65 years. The study excluded patients with uncontrolled infections, other autoimmune diseases, pregnancy or lactation. Diagnoses were established on the basis of clinical symptoms, serum thyroxine and TRAb, thyroid ultrasound, and orbital computed tomography. PBMCs were separated from roughly 10 ml of fresh peripheral blood using Ficoll-Paque density gradient centrifugation. Total RNA was extracted using Trizol reagent, and RNA quality was assessed on an Agilent 2100 Bioanalyzer. The table lists this clonotype with many counts. The target of this receptor is not known. No base qualities exist here, and no much larger clone lies one base off it. The germline V gene encodes CDR1 MNHEY and CDR2 SMNVEV (reference sequence). The CDR3 covers 13 residues, taking in both the cysteine and the phenylalanine. CDR3 DNA only is kept here, 39 bases in frame from base 1. V is cut by 4 bases and J by 7 bases, and the space between the germline ends is 11 bases.

Overall study outcomes, separate from this receptor: In validation, the model predicted progression to ophthalmopathy a median of approximately 6.6 months before onset, with roughly 70% sensitivity and roughly 79% specificity. Most expanded thyroid clonotypes (frequency above 0.001) were also detected in blood, suggesting blood repertoires may reflect thyroid immune responses. A 13 V-J signature model separated ophthalmopathy from stable hyperthyroidism, with approximately 87% sensitivity and approximately 81% specificity in cross-validation and 80%/75% in testing. No statistical method was used to set the sample size in advance, and investigators knew the group allocation.

Sequenced input: blood. This receptor was taken from a woman aged 25 to 39 with Graves' hyperthyroidism. The chain uses TRBV27 and TRBJ2-1, and perhaps TRBD2 as D gene, on 6 matching bases. The DNA sequence is given as TGTGCCAGCAGTTGGTTCGGGGGTAATGAGCAGTTCTTC. Its translation reads: CASSWFGGNEQFF.